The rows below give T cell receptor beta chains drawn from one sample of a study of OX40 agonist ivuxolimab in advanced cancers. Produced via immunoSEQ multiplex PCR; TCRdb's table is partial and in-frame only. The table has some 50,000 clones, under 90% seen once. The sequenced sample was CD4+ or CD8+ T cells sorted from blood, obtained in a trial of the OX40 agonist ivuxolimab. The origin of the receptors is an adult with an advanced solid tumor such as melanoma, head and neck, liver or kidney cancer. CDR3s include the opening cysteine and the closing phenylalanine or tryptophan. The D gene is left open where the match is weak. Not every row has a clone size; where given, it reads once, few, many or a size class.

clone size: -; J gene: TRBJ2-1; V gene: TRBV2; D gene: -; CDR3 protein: CASSEPRGGEQFF; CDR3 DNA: TGTGCCAGCAGTGAACCTAGGGGGGGTGAGCAGTTCTTC
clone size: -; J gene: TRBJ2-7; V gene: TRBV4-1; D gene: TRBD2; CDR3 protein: CASSHLAGEAYEQYF; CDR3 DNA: TGCGCCAGCAGCCACTTAGCGGGAGAGGCCTACGAGCAGTACTTC
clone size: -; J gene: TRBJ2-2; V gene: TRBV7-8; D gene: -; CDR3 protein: CASSPFSGGGELFF; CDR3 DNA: TGTGCCAGCAGCCCATTCAGTGGAGGCGGGGAGCTGTTTTTT
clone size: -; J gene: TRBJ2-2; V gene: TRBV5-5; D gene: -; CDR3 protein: CASSLGSGEAGELFF; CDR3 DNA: TGTGCCAGCAGCTTGGGGTCCGGTGAGGCGGGGGAGCTGTTTTTT
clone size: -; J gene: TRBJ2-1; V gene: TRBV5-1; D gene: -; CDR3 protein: CASSLAGRTYNEQFF; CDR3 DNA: TGCGCCAGCAGCTTGGCGGGACGGACATACAATGAGCAGTTCTTC
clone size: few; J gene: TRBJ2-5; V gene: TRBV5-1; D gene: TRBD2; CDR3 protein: CASSLGGGETQYF; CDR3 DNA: TGCGCCAGCAGCTTGGGCGGGGGAGAGACCCAGTACTTC
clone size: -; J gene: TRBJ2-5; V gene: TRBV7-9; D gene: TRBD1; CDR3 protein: CASSLKFGQGQETQYF; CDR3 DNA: TGTGCCAGCAGCTTGAAGTTCGGACAGGGTCAAGAGACCCAGTACTTC
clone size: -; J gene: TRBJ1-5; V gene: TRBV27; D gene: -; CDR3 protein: CASSLLGGDNQPQHF; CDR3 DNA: TGTGCCAGCAGCCTACTTGGGGGTGACAATCAGCCCCAGCATTTT
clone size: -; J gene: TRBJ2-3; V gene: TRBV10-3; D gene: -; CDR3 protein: CAISESLATDTQYF; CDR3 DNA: TGTGCCATCAGTGAGTCGTTAGCCACAGATACGCAGTATTTT
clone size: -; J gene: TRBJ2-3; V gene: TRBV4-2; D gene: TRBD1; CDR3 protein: CASSRGQDRTDTQYF; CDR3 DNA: TGTGCCAGCAGCCGGGGACAGGACCGCACAGATACGCAGTATTTT
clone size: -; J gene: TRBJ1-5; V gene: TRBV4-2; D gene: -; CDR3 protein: CASSQDMGGLDSNQPQHF; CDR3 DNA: TGTGCCAGCAGCCAGGATATGGGGGGGCTTGATAGCAATCAGCCCCAGCATTTT
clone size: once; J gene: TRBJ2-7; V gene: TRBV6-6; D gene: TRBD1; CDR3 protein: CASSPGTGLAEQYF; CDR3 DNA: TGTGCCAGCAGCCCCGGGACAGGACTGGCCGAGCAGTACTTC
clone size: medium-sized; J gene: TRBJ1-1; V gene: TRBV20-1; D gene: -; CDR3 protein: CSARDYPRAFF; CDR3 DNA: TGCAGTGCTAGAGATTACCCAAGAGCTTTCTTT
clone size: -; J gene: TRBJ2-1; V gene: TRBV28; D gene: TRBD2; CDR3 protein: CASRRTSGVNEQFF; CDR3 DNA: TGTGCCAGCAGGAGGACTAGCGGTGTCAATGAGCAGTTCTTC
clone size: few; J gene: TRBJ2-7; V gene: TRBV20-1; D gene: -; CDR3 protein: CSAINSYEQYF; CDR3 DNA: TGCAGTGCTATCAACTCCTACGAGCAGTACTTC
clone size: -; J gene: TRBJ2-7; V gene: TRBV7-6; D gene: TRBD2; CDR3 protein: CASSLGGHPGLAGSEQYF; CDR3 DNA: TGTGCCAGCAGCTTAGGAGGGCACCCGGGACTAGCGGGAAGCGAGCAGTACTTC
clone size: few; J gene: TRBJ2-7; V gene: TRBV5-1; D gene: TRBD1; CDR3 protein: CASSASGTGLSEQYF; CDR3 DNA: TGCGCCAGCAGCGCCTCCGGGACAGGGTTGAGCGAGCAGTACTTC
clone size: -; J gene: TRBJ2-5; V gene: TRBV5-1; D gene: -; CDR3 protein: CASSLAGAETQYF; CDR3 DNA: TGCGCCAGCAGCTTGGCAGGTGCGGAGACCCAGTACTTC
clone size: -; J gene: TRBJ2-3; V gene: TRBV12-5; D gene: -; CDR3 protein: CASGLGTGSTDTQYF; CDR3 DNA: TGTGCTAGTGGTTTGGGTACAGGAAGCACAGATACGCAGTATTTT
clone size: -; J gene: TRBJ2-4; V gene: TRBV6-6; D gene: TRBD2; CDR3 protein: CAGRWGGENIQYF; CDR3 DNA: TGTGCCGGGCGCTGGGGGGGGGAAAACATTCAGTACTTC
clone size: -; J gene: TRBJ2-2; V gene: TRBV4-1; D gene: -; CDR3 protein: CASSRYTGELFF; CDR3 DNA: TGCGCCAGCAGCCGCTACACCGGGGAGCTGTTTTTT
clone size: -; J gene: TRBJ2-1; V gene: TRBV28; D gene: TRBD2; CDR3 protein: CASSTPGLAKRNEQFF; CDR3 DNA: TGTGCCAGCAGTACGCCGGGACTAGCGAAGAGGAATGAGCAGTTCTTC
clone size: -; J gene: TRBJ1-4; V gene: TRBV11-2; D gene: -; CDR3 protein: CASSLVVMDEKLFF; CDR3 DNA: TGTGCCAGCAGCTTAGTAGTAATGGACGAAAAACTGTTTTTT
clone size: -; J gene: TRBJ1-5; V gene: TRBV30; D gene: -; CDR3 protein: CAWSRAARNQPQHF; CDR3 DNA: TGTGCCTGGAGTCGCGCGGCCCGCAATCAGCCCCAGCATTTT
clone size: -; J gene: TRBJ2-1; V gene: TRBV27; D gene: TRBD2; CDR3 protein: CASSPRTSGRAGLSAFF; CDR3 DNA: TGTGCCAGCAGTCCCCGGACTAGCGGGAGGGCTGGTTTAAGTGCGTTCTTC
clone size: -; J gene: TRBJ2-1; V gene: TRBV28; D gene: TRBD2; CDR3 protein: CASSTQTSGTYNEQFF; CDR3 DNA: TGTGCCAGCAGTACTCAAACTAGCGGGACCTACAATGAGCAGTTCTTC
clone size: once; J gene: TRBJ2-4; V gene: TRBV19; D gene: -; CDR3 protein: CASRRAGQNIQYF; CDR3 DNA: TGTGCCAGTAGGAGGGCAGGGCAAAACATTCAGTACTTC
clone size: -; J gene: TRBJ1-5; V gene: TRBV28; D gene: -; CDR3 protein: CATHSDSNQPQHF; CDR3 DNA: TGTGCCACCCACAGTGATAGCAATCAGCCCCAGCATTTT
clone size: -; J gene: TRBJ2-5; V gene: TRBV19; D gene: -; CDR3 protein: CASSQPNTQETQYF; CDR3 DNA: TGTGCCAGTAGTCAGCCGAACACCCAAGAGACCCAGTACTTC
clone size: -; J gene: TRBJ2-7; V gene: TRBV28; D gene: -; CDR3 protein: CASSLDPQQGYEQYF; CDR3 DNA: TGTGCCAGCAGTTTAGATCCCCAACAGGGCTACGAGCAGTACTTC
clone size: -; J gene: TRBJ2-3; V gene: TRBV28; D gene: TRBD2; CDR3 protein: CASGKILAGGTQYF; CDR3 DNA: TGTGCCAGCGGAAAGATTTTAGCGGGAGGTACGCAGTATTTT
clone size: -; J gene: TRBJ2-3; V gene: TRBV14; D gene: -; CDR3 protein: CASSQTAIPLPDTQYF; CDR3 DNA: TGTGCCAGCAGCCAGACGGCTATACCGCTCCCAGATACGCAGTATTTT
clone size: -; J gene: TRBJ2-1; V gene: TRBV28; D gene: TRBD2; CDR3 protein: CASSSPGTSGEQFF; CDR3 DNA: TGTGCCAGCAGTTCCCCCGGGACTAGCGGCGAGCAGTTCTTC
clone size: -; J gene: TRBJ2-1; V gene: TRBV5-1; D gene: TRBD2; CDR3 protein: CASSSLAGSDEQFF; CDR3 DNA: TGCGCCAGCAGCTCACTAGCGGGAAGCGATGAGCAGTTCTTC
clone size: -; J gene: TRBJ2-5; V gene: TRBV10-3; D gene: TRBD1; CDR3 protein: CAISYDREETQYF; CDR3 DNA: TGTGCCATCAGCTACGACAGGGAAGAGACCCAGTACTTC
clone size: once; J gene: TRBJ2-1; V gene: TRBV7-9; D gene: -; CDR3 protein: CASSLEGSSSYNEQFF; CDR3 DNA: TGTGCCAGCAGCTTAGAAGGATCTAGTTCCTACAATGAGCAGTTCTTC
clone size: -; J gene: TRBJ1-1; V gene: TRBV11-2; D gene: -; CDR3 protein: CASSLGTNTEAFF; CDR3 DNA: TGTGCCAGCAGCTTAGGGACAAACACTGAAGCTTTCTTT
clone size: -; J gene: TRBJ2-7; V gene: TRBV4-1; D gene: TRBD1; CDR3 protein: CASSEDRGNYEQYF; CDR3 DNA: TGCGCCAGCAGCGAGGACAGGGGCAACTACGAGCAGTACTTC
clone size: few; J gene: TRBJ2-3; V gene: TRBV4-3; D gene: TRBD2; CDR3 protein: CASSQEKGGQGSDTQYF; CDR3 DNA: TGCGCCAGCAGCCAAGAAAAGGGAGGGCAGGGCTCGGATACGCAGTATTTT
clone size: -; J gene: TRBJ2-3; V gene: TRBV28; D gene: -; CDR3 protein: CASSTQRGSGTDTQYF; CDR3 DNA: TGTGCCAGCAGTACCCAACGGGGGTCTGGCACAGATACGCAGTATTTT
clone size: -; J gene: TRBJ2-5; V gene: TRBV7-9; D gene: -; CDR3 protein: CASSSGTPKETQYF; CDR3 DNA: TGTGCCAGCAGCTCTGGAACCCCCAAAGAGACCCAGTACTTC
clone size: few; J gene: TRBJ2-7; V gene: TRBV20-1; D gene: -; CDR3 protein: CSAQSDYEQYF; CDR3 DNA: TGCAGTGCCCAATCCGATTACGAGCAGTACTTC
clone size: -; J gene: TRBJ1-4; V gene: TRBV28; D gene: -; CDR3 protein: CARGKGGGF; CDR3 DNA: TGTGCCAGGGGAAAGGGAGGGGGTTTT
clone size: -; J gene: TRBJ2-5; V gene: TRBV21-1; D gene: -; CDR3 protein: CASSKLCRRQKLPETQYF; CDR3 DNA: TGTGCCAGCAGCAAATTGTGTCGAAGGCAGAAACTCCCAGAGACCCAGTACTTC